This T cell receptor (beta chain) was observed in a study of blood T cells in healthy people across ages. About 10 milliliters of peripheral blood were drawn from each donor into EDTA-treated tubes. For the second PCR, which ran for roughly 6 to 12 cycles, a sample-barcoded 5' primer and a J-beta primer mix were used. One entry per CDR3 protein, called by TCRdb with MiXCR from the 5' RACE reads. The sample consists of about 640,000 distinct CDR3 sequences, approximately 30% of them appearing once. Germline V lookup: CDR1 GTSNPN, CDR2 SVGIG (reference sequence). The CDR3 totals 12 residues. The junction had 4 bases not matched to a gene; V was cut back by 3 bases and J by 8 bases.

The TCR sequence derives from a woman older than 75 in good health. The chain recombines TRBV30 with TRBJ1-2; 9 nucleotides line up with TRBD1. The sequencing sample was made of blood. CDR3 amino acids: CAWRTTGGGYTF. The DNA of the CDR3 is TGTGCCTGGAGGACGACAGGGGGAGGCTACACCTTC.